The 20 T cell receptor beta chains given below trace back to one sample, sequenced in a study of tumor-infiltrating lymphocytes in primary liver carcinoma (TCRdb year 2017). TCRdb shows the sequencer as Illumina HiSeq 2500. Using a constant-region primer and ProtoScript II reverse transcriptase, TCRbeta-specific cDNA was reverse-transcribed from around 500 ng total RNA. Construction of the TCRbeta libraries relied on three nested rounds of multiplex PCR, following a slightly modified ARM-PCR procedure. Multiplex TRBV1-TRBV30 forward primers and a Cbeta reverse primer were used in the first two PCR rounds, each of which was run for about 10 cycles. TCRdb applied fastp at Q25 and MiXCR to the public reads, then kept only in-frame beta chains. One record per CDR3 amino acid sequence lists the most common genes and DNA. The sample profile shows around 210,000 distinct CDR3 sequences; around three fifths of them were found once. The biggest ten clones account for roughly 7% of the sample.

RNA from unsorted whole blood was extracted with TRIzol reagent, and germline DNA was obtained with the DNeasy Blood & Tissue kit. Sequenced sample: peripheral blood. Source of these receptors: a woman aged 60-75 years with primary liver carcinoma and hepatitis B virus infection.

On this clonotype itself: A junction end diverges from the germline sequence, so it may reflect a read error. The CDR3 DNA follows: TGTGCCAGCAGGACCACAGGGGAGGAGGCCCAATACTTC. Translating it yields CASRTTGEEAQYF. The V call is TRBV11-2, the J call TRBJ2-5; the D gene is possibly TRBD1 (7 bases). Germline loops: CDR1 SGHAT, CDR2 FQNNGV. This CDR3 is 13 amino acids long.

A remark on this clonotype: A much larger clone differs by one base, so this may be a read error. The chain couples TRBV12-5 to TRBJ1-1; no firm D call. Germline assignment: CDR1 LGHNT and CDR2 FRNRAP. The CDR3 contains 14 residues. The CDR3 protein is CASSFTRLVSEAFF. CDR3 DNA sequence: TGTGCCAGCAGTTTTACAAGGCTGGTGTCTGAAGCTTTCTTT.

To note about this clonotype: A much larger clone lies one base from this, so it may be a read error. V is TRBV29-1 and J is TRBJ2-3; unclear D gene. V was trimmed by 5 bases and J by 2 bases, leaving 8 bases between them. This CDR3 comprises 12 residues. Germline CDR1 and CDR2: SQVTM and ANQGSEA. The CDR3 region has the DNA TGCAGCGTTCACAGAAACACAGATACGCAGTATTTT. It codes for CSVHRNTDTQYF.

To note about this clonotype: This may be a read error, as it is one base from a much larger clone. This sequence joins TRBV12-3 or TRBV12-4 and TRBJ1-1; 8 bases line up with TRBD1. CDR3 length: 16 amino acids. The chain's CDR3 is CTSSRPKGQGFTEAFF. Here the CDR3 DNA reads TGTACCAGCAGTCGACCAAAAGGACAGGGATTCACTGAAGCTTTCTTT.

The CDR3: CAWRGKGLNNQPQHF. As DNA, the CDR3 is TGTGCCTGGAGGGGTAAGGGGCTGAACAATCAGCCCCAGCATTTT. V and J are TRBV30 and TRBJ1-5, with a weak D call TRBD1 (5 bases). CDR1 and CDR2 from the germline V gene are GTSNPN and SVGIG (reference sequence). Trimming left V 3 bases short and J 3 bases short, with 15 bases between. This CDR3 is built from 15 residues.

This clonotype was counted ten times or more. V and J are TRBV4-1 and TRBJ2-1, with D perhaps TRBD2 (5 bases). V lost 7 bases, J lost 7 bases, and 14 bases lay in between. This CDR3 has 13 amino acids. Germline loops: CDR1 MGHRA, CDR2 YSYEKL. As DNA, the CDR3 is TGCGCCAGCACCCACCCTGCGGGTAATGAGCAGTTCTTC. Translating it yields CASTHPAGNEQFF.

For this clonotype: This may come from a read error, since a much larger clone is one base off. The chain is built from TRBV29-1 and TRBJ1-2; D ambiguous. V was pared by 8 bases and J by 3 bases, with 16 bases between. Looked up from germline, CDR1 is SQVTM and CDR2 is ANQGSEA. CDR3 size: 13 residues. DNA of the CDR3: TGCAGCTTCGGGAGCGAAATCGACTATGGCTACACCTTC. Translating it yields CSFGSEIDYGYTF.

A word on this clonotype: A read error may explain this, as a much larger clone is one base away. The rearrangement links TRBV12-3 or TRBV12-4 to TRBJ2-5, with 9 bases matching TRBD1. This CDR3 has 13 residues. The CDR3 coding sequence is TGTGCCAGCAGCCGGACAGGGGAAGATACCCAGTACTTC. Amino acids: CASSRTGEDTQYF.

The DNA for the CDR3 is TGTGCCAGCACAAGCGTCAATGAGCAGTTCTTC. Amino acid sequence: CASTSVNEQFF. This chain uses TRBV12-3 or TRBV12-4 with TRBJ2-1; D not certain. Trimming removed 7 bases from V and 6 bases from J, with 7 bases in between. The CDR3 loop spans 11 amino acids.

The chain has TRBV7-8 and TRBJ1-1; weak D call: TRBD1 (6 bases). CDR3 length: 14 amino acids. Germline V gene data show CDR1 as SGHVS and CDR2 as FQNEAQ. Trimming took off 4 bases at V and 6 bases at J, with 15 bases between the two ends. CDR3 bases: TGTGCCAGCAGCTCGACCGAAAGGGGGGCTGAAGCTTTCTTT. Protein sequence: CASSSTERGAEAFF.

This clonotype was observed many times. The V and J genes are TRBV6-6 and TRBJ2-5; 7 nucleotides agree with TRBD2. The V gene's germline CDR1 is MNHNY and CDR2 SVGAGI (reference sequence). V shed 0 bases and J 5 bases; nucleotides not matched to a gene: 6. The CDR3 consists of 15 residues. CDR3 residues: CASSYSRSGGETQYF. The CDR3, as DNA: TGTGCCAGCAGTTACTCTCGGTCCGGGGGGGAGACCCAGTACTTC.

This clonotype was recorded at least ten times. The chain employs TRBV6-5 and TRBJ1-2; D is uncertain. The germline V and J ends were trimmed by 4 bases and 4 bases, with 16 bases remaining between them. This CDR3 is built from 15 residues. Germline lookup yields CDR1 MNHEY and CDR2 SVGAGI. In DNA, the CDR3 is TGTGCCAGCAGTTCCAAGATGGGGTCGGCCTATGGCTACACCTTC. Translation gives CASSSKMGSAYGYTF.

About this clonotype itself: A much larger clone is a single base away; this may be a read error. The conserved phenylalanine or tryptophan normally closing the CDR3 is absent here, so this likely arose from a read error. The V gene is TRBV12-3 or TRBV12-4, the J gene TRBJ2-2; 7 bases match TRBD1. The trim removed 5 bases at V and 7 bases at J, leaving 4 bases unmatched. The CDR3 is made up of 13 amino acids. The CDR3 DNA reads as TGTGCCAGCAGTACAGGGGTTGGCGGGGAGCTGTTTTTG. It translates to CASSTGVGGELFL.

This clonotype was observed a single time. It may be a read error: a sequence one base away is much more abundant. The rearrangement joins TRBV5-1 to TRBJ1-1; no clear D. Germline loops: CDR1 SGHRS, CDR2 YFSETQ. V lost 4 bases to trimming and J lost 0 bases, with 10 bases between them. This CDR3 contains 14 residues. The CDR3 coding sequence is TGCGCCAGCAGCGGGGTACAGATGAACACTGAAGCTTTCTTT. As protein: CASSGVQMNTEAFF.

CDR3 amino acids: CASSLLSGSVAGELFF. In DNA, the CDR3 is TGTGCCAGCAGTCTCCTTAGCGGCTCAGTCGCCGGGGAGCTGTTTTTT. V usage is TRBV28 and J usage is TRBJ2-2, with D possibly TRBD2 on 6 matching bases. Trimming removed 5 bases from V and 6 bases from J, with 19 bases in between. The germline gives CDR1 MDHEN, CDR2 SYDVKM. This CDR3 spans 16 amino acids.

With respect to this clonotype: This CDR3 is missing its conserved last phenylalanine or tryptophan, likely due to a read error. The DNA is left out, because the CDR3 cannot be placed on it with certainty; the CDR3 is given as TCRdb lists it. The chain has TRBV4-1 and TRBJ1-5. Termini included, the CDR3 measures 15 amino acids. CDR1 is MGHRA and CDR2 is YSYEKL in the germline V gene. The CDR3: CASSEYTSSNQPQHI.

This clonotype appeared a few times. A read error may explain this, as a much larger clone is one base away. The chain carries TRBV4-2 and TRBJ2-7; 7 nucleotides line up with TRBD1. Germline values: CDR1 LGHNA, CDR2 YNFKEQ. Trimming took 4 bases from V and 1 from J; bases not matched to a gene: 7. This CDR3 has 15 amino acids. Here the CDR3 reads CASSRTGTDSYEQYF. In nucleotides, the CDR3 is TGTGCCAGCAGCCGGACCGGGACAGATTCCTACGAGCAGTACTTC.

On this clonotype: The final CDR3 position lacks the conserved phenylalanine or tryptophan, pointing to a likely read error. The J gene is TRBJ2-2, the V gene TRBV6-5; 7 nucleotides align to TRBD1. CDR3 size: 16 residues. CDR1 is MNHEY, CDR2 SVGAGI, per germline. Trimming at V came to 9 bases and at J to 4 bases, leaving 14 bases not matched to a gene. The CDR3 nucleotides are TGTGCCAGTAGACCGCCCAAGGGACAGTCCACCGGGGAGCTGTTTCTT. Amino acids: CASRPPKGQSTGELFL.

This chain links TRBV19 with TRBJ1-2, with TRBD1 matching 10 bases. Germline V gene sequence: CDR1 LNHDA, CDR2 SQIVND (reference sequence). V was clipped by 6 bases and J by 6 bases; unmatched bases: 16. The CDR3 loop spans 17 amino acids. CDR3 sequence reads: CASRIGPGQGLTDGYTF. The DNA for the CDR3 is TGTGCCAGTAGGATCGGCCCGGGACAGGGGTTAACCGATGGCTACACCTTC.

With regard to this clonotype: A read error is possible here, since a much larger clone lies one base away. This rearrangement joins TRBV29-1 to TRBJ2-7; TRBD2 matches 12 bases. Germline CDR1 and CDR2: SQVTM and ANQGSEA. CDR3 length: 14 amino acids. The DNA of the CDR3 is TGCAGCGTTGGACTAGCGGGGGCCTCCTACGAGCGGTACTTC. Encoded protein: CSVGLAGASYERYF.